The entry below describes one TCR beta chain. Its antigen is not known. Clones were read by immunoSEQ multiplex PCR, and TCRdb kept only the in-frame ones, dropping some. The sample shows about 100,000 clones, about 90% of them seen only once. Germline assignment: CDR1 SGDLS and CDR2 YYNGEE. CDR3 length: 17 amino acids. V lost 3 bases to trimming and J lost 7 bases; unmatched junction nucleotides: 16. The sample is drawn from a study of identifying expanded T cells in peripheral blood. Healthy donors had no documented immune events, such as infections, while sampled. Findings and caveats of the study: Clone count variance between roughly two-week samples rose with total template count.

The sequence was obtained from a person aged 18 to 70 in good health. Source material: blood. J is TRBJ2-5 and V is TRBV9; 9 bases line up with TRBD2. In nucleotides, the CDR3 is TGTGCCAGCAGCGAGCACCCCGGACTAGCGCACGAGGGGACCCAGTACTTC. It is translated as CASSEHPGLAHEGTQYF.